A selection of T cell receptor beta chains follows, all from one sample in a study of T cell responses to AZD1222 COVID-19 vaccine. TCRdb's copy holds only in-frame clones and misses some; the assay was immunoSEQ multiplex PCR. The sample records under 200,000 clones, approximately 90% being singletons. The input for sequencing was peripheral blood, taken on day 0 of AZD1222 vaccination. The receptor set was obtained from an adult in good health. CDR3s include the opening cysteine and the closing phenylalanine or tryptophan. D genes are given only for firm matches. Expanded clones are given a class, and other clones once, few, many or no size at all.

J	D	V	size	CDR3	DNA
TRBJ2-2	NA	TRBV5-5	NA	CASREDFLNTGELFF	TGTGCCAGCAGGGAGGACTTCCTCAACACCGGGGAGCTGTTTTTT
TRBJ1-3	NA	TRBV6-5	once	CASSRSGNTIYF	TGTGCCAGCAGCCGCTCTGGAAACACCATATATTTT
TRBJ1-1	NA	TRBV4-2	few	CASSQGQGGGTEAFF	TGTGCCAGCAGCCAAGGGCAAGGGGGAGGTACTGAAGCTTTCTTT
TRBJ2-5	TRBD2	TRBV15	few	CATSRDFILAGPPPETQYF	TGTGCCACCAGCAGAGACTTTATACTAGCGGGACCCCCCCCAGAGACCCAGTACTTC
TRBJ1-3	NA	TRBV6-1	NA	CASSVETATSGNTIYF	TGTGCCAGCAGTGTAGAGACGGCGACCTCTGGAAACACCATATATTTT
TRBJ2-7	NA	TRBV5-1	NA	CASSLVGPRDHEQYF	TGCGCCAGCAGCTTGGTTGGGCCAAGGGACCACGAGCAGTACTTC
TRBJ1-2	NA	TRBV28	NA	CASSLWGGGYTF	TGTGCCAGCAGTTTATGGGGTGGTGGCTACACCTTC
TRBJ1-2	NA	TRBV11-2	NA	CASSLVQVYGYTF	TGTGCCAGCAGCTTAGTCCAGGTCTATGGCTACACCTTC
TRBJ2-2	TRBD1	TRBV5-6	NA	CASSLGGGQASTGELFF	TGTGCCAGCAGCTTGGGAGGGGGACAGGCCAGCACCGGGGAGCTGTTTTTT
TRBJ1-1	TRBD1	TRBV7-8	NA	CASSHQGGKDTEAFF	TGTGCCAGCAGCCATCAGGGGGGGAAGGACACTGAAGCTTTCTTT
TRBJ2-7	NA	TRBV3-1/TRBV3-2	NA	CASSQDGAYEQYF	TGTGCCAGCAGCCAAGATGGGGCTTACGAGCAGTACTTC
TRBJ1-2	NA	TRBV19	NA	CASSFLGTIDYGYTF	TGTGCCAGTAGTTTCCTCGGGACAATAGACTATGGCTACACCTTC
TRBJ1-6	NA	TRBV30	NA	CAWGPPGSYNSPLHF	TGTGCCTGGGGCCCCCCGGGGAGCTACAATTCACCCCTCCACTTT
TRBJ2-1	TRBD1	TRBV6-5	NA	CASSQNPTGNEQFF	TGTGCCAGCAGTCAGAACCCGACAGGGAATGAGCAGTTCTTC
TRBJ1-2	TRBD1	TRBV29-1	few	CSVGRRQGGYTF	TGCAGCGTTGGCCGTAGACAGGGAGGCTACACCTTC
TRBJ1-1	NA	TRBV7-2	NA	CASRVGEQYTEAFF	TGTGCCAGCAGGGTGGGGGAACAGTACACTGAAGCTTTCTTT
TRBJ2-7	NA	TRBV28	NA	CASSLVGHTYEQYF	TGTGCCAGCAGCCTCGTGGGACACACATACGAGCAGTACTTC
TRBJ1-6	NA	TRBV6-5	NA	CASSYASLPLHF	TGTGCCAGCAGTTACGCTTCCCTCCCCCTCCACTTT
TRBJ2-1	NA	TRBV19	NA	CASRSPRNEQFF	TGTGCCAGTAGATCTCCTCGGAATGAGCAGTTCTTC
TRBJ1-2	NA	TRBV6-5	once	CASSYSSREMGYTF	TGTGCCAGCAGTTACTCGAGCCGGGAGATGGGCTACACCTTC
TRBJ1-1	NA	TRBV6-2/TRBV6-3	NA	CASSESGRVNTEAFF	TGTGCCAGCAGTGAGTCGGGCAGAGTAAACACTGAAGCTTTCTTT
TRBJ1-5	NA	TRBV7-2	once	CASSPRGPSNQPQHF	TGTGCCAGCAGCCCCCGGGGACCCAGCAATCAGCCCCAGCATTTT
TRBJ2-5	TRBD2	TRBV19	NA	CASSIRLAGRETQYF	TGTGCCAGTAGTATACGACTAGCGGGACGAGAGACCCAGTACTTC
TRBJ1-1	NA	TRBV28	NA	CASSLRGAGNTEAFF	TGTGCCAGCAGTTTACGGGGGGCCGGGAACACTGAAGCTTTCTTT
TRBJ2-3	NA	TRBV24-1	NA	CATSDLDREVDTQYF	TGTGCCACCAGTGATTTGGACAGGGAGGTGGATACGCAGTATTTT
TRBJ2-7	TRBD1	TRBV11-2	NA	CASSPEQGTYEQYF	TGTGCCAGCAGCCCAGAACAGGGGACCTACGAGCAGTACTTC
TRBJ1-6	TRBD1	TRBV9	NA	CASSEGDRGNSPLHF	TGTGCCAGCAGCGAGGGGGACAGGGGTAATTCACCCCTCCACTTT
TRBJ1-2	NA	TRBV5-1	NA	CASSSLGGLAGGYTF	TGCGCCAGCAGCTCCCTCGGGGGCCTCGCCGGTGGCTACACCTTC
TRBJ2-5	TRBD2	TRBV13	NA	CASSSGGLETQYF	TGTGCCAGCAGCTCGGGGGGGTTAGAGACCCAGTACTTC
TRBJ2-1	TRBD1	TRBV4-2	NA	CASSQEGTGAYNEQFF	TGTGCCAGCAGCCAAGAAGGGACAGGGGCCTACAATGAGCAGTTCTTC
TRBJ2-5	NA	TRBV27	NA	CASRSWPQETQYF	TGTGCCAGCAGGTCCTGGCCCCAAGAGACCCAGTACTTC
TRBJ1-4	NA	TRBV29-1	once	CSVSEGTNEKLFF	TGCAGCGTGTCCGAGGGTACTAATGAAAAACTGTTTTTT
TRBJ1-4	NA	TRBV18	NA	CASSPDGYNEKLFF	TGTGCCAGCTCACCGGACGGATATAATGAAAAACTGTTTTTT
TRBJ2-7	NA	TRBV28	NA	CASSFPISLPTNDLSSYEQYF	TGTGCCAGCAGTTTCCCAATTTCCCTCCCCACGAATGACCTGAGCTCCTACGAGCAGTACTTC
TRBJ1-5	TRBD1	TRBV7-8	NA	CASSSTGFSNQPQHF	TGTGCCAGCAGCTCGACAGGGTTTAGCAATCAGCCCCAGCATTTT
TRBJ2-1	NA	TRBV12-5	once	CASGPPPGLMSNEQFF	TGTGCTAGTGGCCCCCCTCCAGGACTCATGTCCAATGAGCAGTTCTTC
TRBJ1-5	TRBD1	TRBV7-2	once	CASSFDGQGAGRPQHF	TGTGCCAGCAGCTTCGACGGACAGGGGGCCGGTCGGCCCCAGCATTTT
TRBJ2-7	TRBD1	TRBV11-3	NA	CASSVRTGEQYF	TGTGCCAGCAGCGTTCGGACAGGGGAGCAGTACTTC
TRBJ2-1	NA	TRBV6-4	NA	CAGARLVSEQFF	TGTGCCGGCGCCAGACTAGTCAGTGAGCAGTTCTTC
TRBJ2-6	TRBD1	TRBV11-3	NA	CASSSYRGNGANVLTF	TGTGCCAGCAGCTCATACAGGGGGAACGGGGCCAACGTCCTGACTTTC
TRBJ1-5	NA	TRBV3-1/TRBV3-2	NA	CASSQDRQGTKPQHF	TGTGCCAGCAGCCAAGATAGGCAGGGCACGAAGCCCCAGCATTTT
TRBJ1-1	NA	TRBV10-3	NA	CAISESGFVYTEAFF	TGTGCCATCAGTGAATCAGGGTTTGTGTACACTGAAGCTTTCTTT
TRBJ1-5	NA	TRBV27	NA	CASSLTSWGNQPQHF	TGTGCCAGCAGTTTAACCTCATGGGGCAATCAGCCCCAGCATTTT
TRBJ1-1	NA	TRBV7-9	NA	CASSSTRGNTEAFF	TGTGCCAGCAGCTCCACGCGGGGGAACACTGAAGCTTTCTTT
TRBJ2-3	NA	TRBV27	NA	CASTKYTGFRPDTQYF	TGTGCCAGCACGAAGTATACAGGGTTTCGGCCAGATACGCAGTATTTT
TRBJ2-7	NA	TRBV11-3	NA	CASSLVAGNEQYF	TGTGCCAGCAGCTTAGTCGCTGGGAACGAGCAGTACTTC
TRBJ2-5	NA	TRBV7-2	NA	CASSLVGLETQYF	TGTGCCAGCAGCTTAGTTGGGTTGGAGACCCAGTACTTC
TRBJ2-1	TRBD2	TRBV29-1	once	CSAFLAGAGEQFF	TGCAGCGCCTTTCTAGCGGGGGCGGGGGAGCAGTTCTTC
TRBJ2-7	NA	TRBV19	NA	CASSIRHQSYEQYF	TGTGCCAGTAGTATCCGTCACCAATCCTACGAGCAGTACTTC
TRBJ1-2	NA	TRBV6-5	NA	CASRPGAPNYGYTF	TGTGCCAGCAGACCGGGGGCGCCGAACTATGGCTACACCTTC
TRBJ1-5	NA	TRBV28	NA	CASSFFGAGNQPQHF	TGTGCCAGCAGTTTCTTTGGGGCTGGCAATCAGCCCCAGCATTTT
TRBJ2-5	TRBD2	TRBV5-6	NA	CASGLAGGLGETQYF	TGTGCCAGCGGACTAGCGGGGGGGCTGGGAGAGACCCAGTACTTC
TRBJ2-2	TRBD2	TRBV15	NA	CATSRGVSGSTGELFF	TGTGCCACCAGCAGAGGGGTTAGCGGGAGTACCGGGGAGCTGTTTTTT
TRBJ1-1	NA	TRBV4-3	NA	CASSQEGWGTEAFF	TGCGCCAGCAGCCAAGAGGGTTGGGGCACTGAAGCTTTCTTT
TRBJ2-5	TRBD2	TRBV7-2	NA	CASSLDSGSGETQYF	TGTGCCAGCAGCTTGGATAGCGGGAGTGGAGAGACCCAGTACTTC
TRBJ1-2	TRBD1	TRBV9	NA	CASSVGPGQVRGGYTF	TGTGCCAGCAGCGTAGGTCCGGGACAGGTCCGTGGAGGCTACACCTTC
TRBJ1-1	NA	TRBV7-8	NA	CASRRGGSTEAFF	TGTGCCAGCAGGAGGGGGGGTAGCACTGAAGCTTTCTTT
TRBJ1-5	NA	TRBV2	NA	CASSDGINLNQPQHF	TGTGCCAGCAGTGACGGCATCAACCTTAATCAGCCCCAGCATTTT
TRBJ2-7	NA	TRBV2	NA	CASSDFWAVSSYEQYF	TGTGCCAGCAGTGATTTTTGGGCAGTGAGCTCCTACGAGCAGTACTTC
TRBJ2-7	NA	TRBV11-2	once	CASRTPSHYEQYF	TGTGCCAGCCGCACTCCGTCCCACTACGAGCAGTACTTC